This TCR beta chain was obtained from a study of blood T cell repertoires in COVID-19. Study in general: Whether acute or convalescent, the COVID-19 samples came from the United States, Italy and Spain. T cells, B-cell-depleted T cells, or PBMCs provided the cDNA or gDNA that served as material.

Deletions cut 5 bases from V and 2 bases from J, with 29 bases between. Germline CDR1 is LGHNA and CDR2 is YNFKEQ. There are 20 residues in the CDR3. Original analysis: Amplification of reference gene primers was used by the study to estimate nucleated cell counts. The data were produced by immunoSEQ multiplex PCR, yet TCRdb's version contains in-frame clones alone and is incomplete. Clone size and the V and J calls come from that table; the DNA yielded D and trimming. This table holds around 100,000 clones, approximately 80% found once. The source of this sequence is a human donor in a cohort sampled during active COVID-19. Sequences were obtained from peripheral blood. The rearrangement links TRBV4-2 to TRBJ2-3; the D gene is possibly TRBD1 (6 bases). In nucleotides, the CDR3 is TGTGCCAGCAGCTCAACGACAGGCATTGGATTATTGCGGCCCACAGATACGCAGTATTTT. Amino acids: CASSSTTGIGLLRPTDTQYF.